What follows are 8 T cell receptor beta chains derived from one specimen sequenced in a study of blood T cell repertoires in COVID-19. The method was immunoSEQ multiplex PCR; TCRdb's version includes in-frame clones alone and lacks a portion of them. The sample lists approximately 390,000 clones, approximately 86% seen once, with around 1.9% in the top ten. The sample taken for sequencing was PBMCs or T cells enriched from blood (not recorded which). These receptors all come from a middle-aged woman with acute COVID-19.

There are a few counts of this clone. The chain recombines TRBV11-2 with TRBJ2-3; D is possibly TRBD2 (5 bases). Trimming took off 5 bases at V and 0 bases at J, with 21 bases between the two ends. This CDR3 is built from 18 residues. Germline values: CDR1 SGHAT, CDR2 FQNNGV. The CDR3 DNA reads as TGTGCCAGCAGCACCTTATACAGCGGCACCAGAAGCACAGATACGCAGTATTTT. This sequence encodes CASSTLYSGTRSTDTQYF.

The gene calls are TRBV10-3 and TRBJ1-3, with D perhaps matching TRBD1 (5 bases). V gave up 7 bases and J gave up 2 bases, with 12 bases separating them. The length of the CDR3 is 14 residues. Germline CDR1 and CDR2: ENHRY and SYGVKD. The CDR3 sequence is CAITPTAPGNTIYF. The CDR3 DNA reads TGTGCCATCACCCCGACAGCGCCTGGAAACACCATATATTTT.

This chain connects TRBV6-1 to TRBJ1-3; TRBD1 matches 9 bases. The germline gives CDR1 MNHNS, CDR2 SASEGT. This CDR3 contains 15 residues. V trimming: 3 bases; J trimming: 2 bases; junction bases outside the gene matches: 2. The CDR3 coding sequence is TGTGCCAGCAGTGATGGGACAGGGACTGGAAACACCATATATTTT. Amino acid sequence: CASSDGTGTGNTIYF.

The CDR3, as DNA: TGCGCCAGCAGCCACCCTGGACTAGAAGGGGGGAATGAGCAGTTCTTC. Translating gives CASSHPGLEGGNEQFF. The chain links TRBV4-1 to TRBJ2-1; the D gene is possibly TRBD2 (7 bases). The CDR3 covers 16 residues. V was clipped by 3 bases and J by 7 bases, with 19 bases between them. Germline V gives CDR1 MGHRA, CDR2 YSYEKL.

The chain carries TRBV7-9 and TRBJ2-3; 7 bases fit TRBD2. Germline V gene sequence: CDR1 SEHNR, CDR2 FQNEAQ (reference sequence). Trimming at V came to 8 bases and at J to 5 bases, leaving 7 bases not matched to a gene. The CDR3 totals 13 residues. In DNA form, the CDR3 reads TGTGCCAGCCTCGCGGGGGTTCAAGATACGCAGTATTTT. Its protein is CASLAGVQDTQYF.

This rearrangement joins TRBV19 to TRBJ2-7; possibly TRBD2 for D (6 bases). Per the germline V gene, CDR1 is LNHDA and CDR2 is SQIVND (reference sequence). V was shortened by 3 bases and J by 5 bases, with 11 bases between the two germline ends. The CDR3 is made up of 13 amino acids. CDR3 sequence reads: CASSMSSGDEQYF. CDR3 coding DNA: TGTGCCAGTAGTATGTCGTCGGGGGACGAGCAGTACTTC.

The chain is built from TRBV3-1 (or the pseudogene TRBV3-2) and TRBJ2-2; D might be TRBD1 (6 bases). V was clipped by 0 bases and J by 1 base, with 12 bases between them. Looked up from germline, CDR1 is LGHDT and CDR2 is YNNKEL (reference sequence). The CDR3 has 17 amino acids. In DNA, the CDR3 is TGTGCCAGCAGCCAAGAATGGCCGACAGGGAACACCGGGGAGCTGTTTTTT. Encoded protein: CASSQEWPTGNTGELFF.

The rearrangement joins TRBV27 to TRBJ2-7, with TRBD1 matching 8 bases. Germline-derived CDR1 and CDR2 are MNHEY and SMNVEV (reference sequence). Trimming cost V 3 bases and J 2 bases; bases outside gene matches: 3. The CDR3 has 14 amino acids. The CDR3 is CASSFTGGPYEQYF. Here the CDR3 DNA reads TGTGCCAGCAGTTTCACAGGGGGACCCTACGAGCAGTACTTC.